This T cell receptor (beta chain) was retrieved from a study of beta chain features in type 1 diabetes. Whole-study findings and limits: Shortening that was moderate but significant affected the TCRB CDR3s of Type 1 diabetes patients in all four CD4+ subsets.

The entirety of the isolated RNA underwent reverse transcription, so expressed TCRB transcripts were sequenced. This table comes from immunoSEQ multiplex PCR, and its TCRdb copy is limited to in-frame clones, with some not included. In the table there are 330,000 or so clones, 10% to 15% of which are singletons. The CDR3 is made up of 16 amino acids. Germline V gene sequence: CDR1 LGHNA, CDR2 YNFKEQ. Unmatched junction bases numbered 13, after V lost 7 bases and J lost 7 bases. As concerns this clone: The antigen is undetermined.

Input material: naive CD4+ T cells from blood. J is TRBJ2-1 and V is TRBV4-2, with 10 bases aligning to TRBD2. This clonotype was obtained from a woman in her late teens or twenties with type 1 diabetes. The CDR3 is CASTEGGSGRGNEQFF. In nucleotides, the CDR3 is TGTGCCAGCACCGAAGGGGGCAGCGGGAGGGGGAATGAGCAGTTCTTC.